Below are 22 T cell receptor beta chains sequenced from a single sample in a study of Graves' ophthalmopathy and Graves' hyperthyroidism. The sequenced template was RNA, covering the TCR beta CDR3 region. First-round RT-PCR relied on HTBI primers, and a second-round multiplex PCR came next. TCRdb re-called the multiplex PCR reads through MiXCR, storing one row per CDR3 protein. The sample yields approximately 1.2 million distinct CDR3 sequences, 36% seen once. Sequences were obtained from peripheral blood or thyroid tissue (not recorded which). The receptors stem from an adult man with Graves' hyperthyroidism.

The chain is built from TRBV6-5 and TRBJ2-7, with D perhaps TRBD1 (6 bases). Germline V gene data show CDR1 as MNHEY and CDR2 as SVGAGI. This CDR3 region has 14 residues. V was cut by 0 bases and J by 4 bases, with 10 bases left in between. CDR3: CASSYSRTAYEQYF. As DNA, the CDR3 is TGTGCCAGCAGTTACTCTAGGACAGCATACGAGCAGTACTTC.

This clonotype was seen many times. The chain is built from TRBV7-2 and TRBJ2-7; TRBD2 aligns across 8 bases. Germline assignment: CDR1 SGHTA and CDR2 FQGNSA. The length of the CDR3 is 14 residues. J lost 3 bases, V lost 4 bases, and 5 bases had no gene match. Here the CDR3 DNA reads TGTGCCAGCAGCTCTCGGGAGGGGTACTACGAGCAGTACTTC. Translated: CASSSREGYYEQYF.

This clonotype was seen many times. V usage is TRBV7-8 and J usage is TRBJ1-6; D gene ambiguous. The CDR3 length is 12 residues. The V gene lost 1 base and the J gene lost 9 bases, with 4 bases spanning the gap. Germline CDR1 reads SGHVS; CDR2 reads FQNEAQ. The CDR3 here is CASSLGTSPLHF. DNA of the CDR3: TGTGCCAGCAGCTTAGGTACTTCACCCCTCCACTTT.

At least ten counts were recorded for this clonotype. The chain has TRBV10-3 and TRBJ1-3, with TRBD1 matching over 7 bases. The CDR3 runs to 14 residues. Trimming at V came to 7 bases and at J to 0 bases, leaving 3 bases not matched to a gene. CDR1 ENHRY and CDR2 SYGVKD come from the germline V gene. The CDR3 reads CAIKGDSSGNTIYF. CDR3 nucleotide sequence: TGTGCCATCAAGGGGGACAGCTCTGGAAACACCATATATTTT.

The CDR3 is CASSHKWPDTEAFF. The CDR3 region has the DNA TGTGCCAGCAGCCACAAGTGGCCGGACACTGAAGCTTTCTTT. This chain joins TRBV6-5 and TRBJ1-1; D unclear. Looked up from germline, CDR1 is MNHEY and CDR2 is SVGAGI. CDR3 length: 14 residues. V lost 6 bases, J lost 3 bases, and 14 bases lay in between.

This clonotype was counted a single time. The genes are TRBV2 and TRBJ1-1; D gene ambiguous. The V end lost 8 bases, the J end lost 4 bases, and 11 bases lay between the germline ends. CDR3 length: 12 amino acids. Germline loops: CDR1 SNHLY, CDR2 FYNNEI. In nucleotides, the CDR3 is TGTGCCAGCTTACTGGGCGTCACTGAAGCTTTCTTT. Its protein is CASLLGVTEAFF.

This clonotype showed up just a few times. The rearrangement joins TRBV2 to TRBJ2-5; 7 bases line up with TRBD2. The CDR3 is made up of 16 amino acids. Germline V gives CDR1 SNHLY, CDR2 FYNNEI. The V gene end was trimmed by 5 bases and the J gene end by 1 base; junction bases not matched to a gene: 10. CDR3 in DNA: TGTGCCAGCAGTTTAATCCCGGGGGGACTCCAAGAGACCCAGTACTTC. It specifies CASSLIPGGLQETQYF.

This clonotype was found a few times. V and J are TRBV27 and TRBJ2-7, with D unresolved. This CDR3 is built from 12 residues. Trimming left V 6 bases short and J 5 bases short, with 11 bases between. Germline V CDR1 and CDR2: MNHEY, SMNVEV (reference sequence). In DNA, the CDR3 is TGTGCCAGCAGCAAGGACCTAAACGAGCAGTACTTC. The encoded protein is CASSKDLNEQYF.

This clonotype has at least ten counts. The J gene is TRBJ2-7, the V gene TRBV15; D not certain. The CDR3 totals 14 residues. With 0 bases removed from V and 7 bases from J, the gap between germline ends came to 13 bases. Germline V gives CDR1 LNHNV, CDR2 YYDKDF (reference sequence). CDR3 bases: TGTGCCACCAGCAGAGATAATGGGCAGGTTGAGCAGTACTTC. Residues: CATSRDNGQVEQYF.

Ten or more counts support this clonotype. The V and J genes are TRBV5-8 and TRBJ1-5; 8 bases map to TRBD1. The germline CDR1 and CDR2 sequences are SGHTS and YDEGEE. This CDR3 contains 15 residues. V shed 6 bases, J shed 4 bases, and the junction held 9 bases outside the gene matches. Here the CDR3 reads CASNPGTGHNQPQHF. In nucleotides, the CDR3 is TGTGCCAGCAACCCCGGGACAGGACATAATCAGCCCCAGCATTTT.

The sample holds a few counts of this clonotype. V gene TRBV5-1 combines with J gene TRBJ1-1, with 7 bases identical to TRBD1. Per the germline V gene, CDR1 is SGHRS and CDR2 is YFSETQ. The CDR3 runs 17 residues. With 2 bases clipped from V and 3 bases from J, the junction kept 13 bases outside the gene matches. As DNA, the CDR3 is TGCGCCAGCAGCTTCGGCCGAGGAGGGGGCGCCTACACTGAAGCTTTCTTT. Protein sequence: CASSFGRGGGAYTEAFF.

As concerns this clonotype: This sequence may be a read error, since a much larger clone differs from it by one base. The V and J genes are TRBV9 and TRBJ1-1, with D possibly TRBD1 on 5 matching bases. Germline V CDR1 and CDR2: SGDLS, YYNGEE. This CDR3 contains 14 residues. The CDR3 coding sequence is TGTGCCAGCAGCGCTGGGGGGACGGGTACTGAAGCTTCCTTT. Residues: CASSAGGTGTEASF.

The V call is TRBV6-6, the J call TRBJ1-3; 9 bases align to TRBD1. V shed 2 bases, J shed 2 bases, and the junction held 4 bases outside the gene matches. The CDR3 loop spans 16 amino acids. Germline lookup yields CDR1 MNHNY and CDR2 SVGAGI (reference sequence). The CDR3 DNA is TGTGCCAGCAGTTACCAGGGACAGGGTCCTGGAAACACCATATATTTT. It is translated as CASSYQGQGPGNTIYF.

The chain carries TRBV2 and TRBJ2-7; the match to TRBD2 covers 9 bases. This CDR3 spans 15 amino acids. CDR1 SNHLY and CDR2 FYNNEI come from the germline V gene. The V and J ends lost 3 bases and 2 bases, in that order; junction bases with no gene match: 5. The CDR3 nucleotides read TGTGCCAGCAGTGAGCGGGTAGCGGGAGCCTACGAGCAGTACTTC. This gives the protein CASSERVAGAYEQYF.

This clonotype showed up many times. The rearrangement links TRBV5-1 to TRBJ2-7; maybe TRBD1 (5 bases). The CDR3 runs to 13 residues. The V end was cut by 2 bases, the J end by 4 bases, with 10 bases between. Germline CDR1 and CDR2: SGHRS and YFSETQ. The CDR3 spells CASSLTRQYEQYF. In nucleotides, the CDR3 is TGCGCCAGCAGCTTAACCCGACAGTACGAGCAGTACTTC.

A word on this clonotype: With a much larger clone just one base away, this may be a read error. The genes are TRBV2 and TRBJ2-7; a possible D gene is TRBD2 (5 bases). Trimming took 0 bases from V and 0 from J, leaving 21 bases between them. The V gene's germline CDR1 is SNHLY and CDR2 FYNNEI. The CDR3 spans 19 residues. Written as DNA, the CDR3 is TGTGCCAGCAGTGAAGCGCTTACGGTGAGAGGGCTAAGCTCCTACGAGCAGTACTTC. It encodes CASSEALTVRGLSSYEQYF. Full variable domain (remainder filled in from reference TRBV2 and TRBJ2-7): EPEVTQTPSHQVTQMGQEVILRCVPISNHLYFYWYRQILGQKVEFLVSFYNNEISEKSEIFDDQFSVERPDGSNFTLKIRSTKLEDSAMYFCASSEALTVRGLSSYEQYFGPGTRLTVT.

Note on this clonotype: With a much larger clone just one base away, this may be a read error. The chain combines TRBV5-1 with TRBJ1-1, with D unclear. CDR1 is SGHRS, CDR2 YFSETQ, per germline. This CDR3 has 13 amino acids. The ends were cut back, 4 bases at V and 7 bases at J, with 14 bases in the middle. The CDR3 DNA reads as TGCGCCAGCAGCGTAAACCCGGGGATTGAAGCTTTCTTT. This encodes CASSVNPGIEAFF.

CDR3: CAISEGQISGANVLTF. The CDR3 DNA is TGTGCCATCAGTGAGGGACAGATCTCTGGGGCCAACGTCCTGACTTTC. The chain employs TRBV10-3 and TRBJ2-6, with D tentatively TRBD1 (6 bases). The CDR3 sequence is 16 residues long. V lost 2 bases, J lost 0 bases, and 8 bases lay in between. CDR1 is ENHRY, CDR2 SYGVKD, per germline.

V usage is TRBV7-2 and J usage is TRBJ2-5; D gene unclear. Germline CDR1 and CDR2: SGHTA and FQGNSA. V was cut by 5 bases and J by 5 bases, with 15 bases left in between. The length of the CDR3 is 14 residues. CDR3 loop: CASSGVQRMETQYF. The CDR3 DNA reads TGTGCCAGCAGCGGAGTCCAGCGAATGGAGACCCAGTACTTC. The complete variable domain, with remaining parts taken from reference TRBV7-2 and TRBJ2-5, reads GAGVSQSPSNKVTEKGKDVELRCDPISGHTALYWYRQSLGQGLEFLIYFQGNSAPDKSGLPSDRFSAERTGGSVSTLTIQRTQQEDSAVYLCASSGVQRMETQYFGPGTRLLVL.

The rearrangement uses TRBV10-3 and TRBJ1-5; a possible D gene is TRBD1 (6 bases). The CDR3 contains 15 residues. Germline loops: CDR1 ENHRY, CDR2 SYGVKD. Trimming took 2 bases from V and 0 from J, leaving 8 bases between them. CDR3 amino acids: CAISERTDSNQPQHF. The DNA for the CDR3 is TGTGCCATCAGTGAGAGGACAGATAGCAATCAGCCCCAGCATTTT.

The genes are TRBV5-1 and TRBJ1-1, with D uncertain. This CDR3 has 14 amino acids. V was clipped by 6 bases and J by 6 bases, with 18 bases between them. Germline-derived CDR1 and CDR2 are SGHRS and YFSETQ. For the CDR3, the DNA is TGCGCCAGCATTCAAATCGGGTTTCACGCTGAAGCTTTCTTT. This encodes CASIQIGFHAEAFF.

This clonotype was detected many times. The V and J genes are TRBV5-1 and TRBJ2-7; D may be TRBD1 (6 bases). The CDR3 consists of 14 residues. Trimming stripped 0 bases from V and 3 bases from J, with 10 bases between. Per germline, CDR1 SGHRS and CDR2 YFSETQ. The CDR3 DNA sequence: TGCGCCAGCAGCTTGGCCTGGGGGCTCTACGAGCAGTACTTC. Its translation: CASSLAWGLYEQYF.